The 14 T cell receptor beta chains below were found in one sample sequenced in a study of Graves' ophthalmopathy and Graves' hyperthyroidism. RNA transcripts provided the template for amplifying TCR beta CDR3 regions. The library came from an HTBI-primed first-round RT-PCR and a second-round multiplex PCR. TCRdb analysed the multiplex PCR reads with MiXCR anew, one entry per CDR3 protein. Found here are about 390,000 distinct CDR3 sequences, 15% to 19% of them singletons; the top ten hold approximately 7%. The sample was peripheral blood. Source of these receptors: a woman younger than 30 with stable Graves' hyperthyroidism.

Many counts were recorded for this clonotype. The chain combines TRBV20-1 with TRBJ1-2, with D perhaps matching TRBD1 (5 bases). Germline V CDR1 and CDR2: DFQATT, SNEGSKA (reference sequence). The CDR3 spans 13 residues. V was pared by 6 bases and J by 4 bases, with 15 bases between. Here the CDR3 reads CSAPRQLAYGYTF. For the CDR3, the DNA is TGCAGTGCCCCACGACAGTTAGCCTATGGCTACACCTTC.

This clonotype came up many times. The chain joins TRBV3-1 to TRBJ1-2; D is uncertain. Germline V lookup: CDR1 LGHDT, CDR2 YNNKEL (reference sequence). The CDR3 extends over 15 amino acids. V gave up 4 bases and J gave up 6 bases, with 18 bases separating them. CDR3 loop: CASSLTPRGNDGYTF. DNA of the CDR3: TGTGCCAGCAGCCTCACCCCTCGCGGGAATGATGGCTACACCTTC.

In this sample, this clonotype turned up many times. The CDR3 does not close with the conserved phenylalanine or tryptophan, likely indicating a read error. The chain couples TRBV6-5 to TRBJ2-7, with a weak D call TRBD2 (6 bases). The germline V and J ends were trimmed by 4 bases and 2 bases, with 21 bases remaining between them. Germline CDR1 MNHEY, CDR2 SVGAGI. The length of the CDR3 is 17 residues. CDR3 protein: CASSSLVGGAQAYEQYL. The CDR3 DNA reads as TGTGCCAGCAGTTCCCTCGTAGGAGGGGCACAGGCCTACGAGCAGTACCTC.

The rearrangement joins TRBV7-3 to TRBJ1-2; D may be TRBD1 (6 bases). Per the germline V gene, CDR1 is SGHTA and CDR2 is FQGTGA. The CDR3 length is 13 residues. The germline V and J ends were trimmed by 5 bases and 8 bases, with 15 bases remaining between them. CDR3: CASSTDTGTGYTF. The CDR3 region has the DNA TGTGCCAGCAGCACAGACACAGGGACCGGCTACACCTTC.

This clonotype was recorded many times. For the CDR3, the DNA is TGTGCCAGCAGTTCCGGACGGTCCGGGGAGCTGTTTTTT. Amino acids: CASSSGRSGELFF. The chain joins TRBV12-3 or TRBV12-4 to TRBJ2-2; D is uncertain. V shed 4 bases and J shed 6 bases, with 9 bases lying between them. The CDR3 consists of 13 residues.

This clonotype occurred many times. The V and J genes are TRBV20-1 and TRBJ2-6; the D is unclear. The germline gives CDR1 DFQATT, CDR2 SNEGSKA (reference sequence). The ends were cut back, 5 bases at V and 0 bases at J, with 5 bases in the middle. The CDR3 sequence is 13 residues long. CDR3 protein: CSAGDSGANVLTF. CDR3 nucleotide sequence: TGCAGTGCTGGGGACTCTGGGGCCAACGTCCTGACTTTC.

The chain employs TRBV12-3 or TRBV12-4 and TRBJ1-2, with 8 positions matching TRBD1. This CDR3 has 14 amino acids. V shed 7 bases and J 8 bases; nucleotides not matched to a gene: 12. CDR3 amino acids: CASILGQGARGYTF. CDR3 DNA sequence: TGTGCCAGCATCCTGGGCCAGGGGGCGAGGGGCTACACCTTC.

This clonotype was found many times. The chain carries TRBV11-2 and TRBJ1-5, with D uncertain. The CDR3 extends over 13 amino acids. The germline V gene has CDR1 SGHAT and CDR2 FQNNGV. V lost 5 bases and J lost 9, with 14 bases in between. For the CDR3, the DNA is TGTGCCAGCAGCCAATCCAGCGTCGGGCCCCAGCATTTT. This translates into CASSQSSVGPQHF.

Many counts were recorded for this clonotype. The chain joins TRBV11-3 to TRBJ1-1, with TRBD1 as a possible D gene (6 bases). Per the germline V gene, CDR1 is SGHNT and CDR2 is YENEEA. The CDR3 length is 13 residues. The V and J ends lost 5 bases and 4 bases respectively, with 11 bases between them. The CDR3 reads CASSPDRITEAFF. CDR3 in DNA: TGTGCCAGCAGCCCGGACAGAATCACTGAAGCTTTCTTT.

Only a few counts were recorded for this clonotype. The V and J genes are TRBV2 and TRBJ2-2, with 9 bases fitting TRBD1. J lost 5 bases, V lost 8 bases, and 6 bases had no gene match. The germline V gene encodes CDR1 SNHLY and CDR2 FYNNEI. The CDR3 consists of 14 residues. The CDR3 DNA sequence: TGTGCCAGCGTGGGACAGGGTCTTACCGGGGAGCTGTTTTTT. It specifies CASVGQGLTGELFF.

The sample holds many counts of this clonotype. The chain couples TRBV6-2 or TRBV6-3 to TRBJ2-2; D possibly corresponds to TRBD1 (5 bases). Germline V gene sequence: CDR1 MNHEY, CDR2 SVGEGT. The CDR3 sequence is 16 residues long. Trimming took off 2 bases at V and 3 bases at J, with 13 bases between the two ends. CDR3 sequence: CASSYPHRIYTGELFF. Here the CDR3 DNA reads TGTGCCAGCAGTTACCCACACAGGATTTACACCGGGGAGCTGTTTTTT.

This clonotype was detected many times. V usage is TRBV6-5 and J usage is TRBJ1-2; D is perhaps TRBD1 (6 bases). The CDR3 is 11 residues long. Per the germline V gene, CDR1 is MNHEY and CDR2 is SVGAGI. V was clipped by 8 bases and J by 8 bases, with 12 bases between them. DNA of the CDR3: TGTGCCAGCGCCAGGGGAAAAGGCTACACCTTC. It encodes CASARGKGYTF.

This clonotype was found a few times. The chain is built from TRBV24-1 and TRBJ1-1; no clear D. Trimming took 2 bases from V and 11 from J, leaving 11 bases between them. The germline V gene encodes CDR1 KGHDR and CDR2 SFDVKD. This CDR3 contains 12 residues. The CDR3 sequence: CATSDWRGAAFF. The CDR3 coding sequence is TGTGCCACCAGTGATTGGCGGGGTGCGGCTTTCTTT.

This clonotype was detected ten times or more. The chain has TRBV28 and TRBJ1-2; 7 bases are shared with TRBD1. Germline CDR1 and CDR2: MDHEN and SYDVKM. The CDR3 totals 13 residues. V shed 6 bases and J 8 bases; nucleotides not matched to a gene: 9. The DNA for the CDR3 is TGTGCCAGCAGCTTCGGACAGGTCGGCGGCTACACCTTC. Translating it yields CASSFGQVGGYTF.